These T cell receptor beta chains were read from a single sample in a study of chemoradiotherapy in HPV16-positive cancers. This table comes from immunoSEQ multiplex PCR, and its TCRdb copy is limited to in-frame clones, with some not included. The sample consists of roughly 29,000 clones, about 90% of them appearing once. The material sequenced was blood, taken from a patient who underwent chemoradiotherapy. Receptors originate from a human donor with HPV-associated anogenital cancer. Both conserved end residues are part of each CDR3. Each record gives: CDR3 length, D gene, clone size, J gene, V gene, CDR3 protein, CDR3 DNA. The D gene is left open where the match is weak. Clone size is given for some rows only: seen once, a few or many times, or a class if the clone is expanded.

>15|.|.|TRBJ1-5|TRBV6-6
CASSGQGGSNQPQHF
TGTGCCAGCAGTGGCCAGGGAGGGAGCAATCAGCCCCAGCATTTT
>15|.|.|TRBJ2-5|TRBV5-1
CASSLGLVSQETQYF
TGCGCCAGCAGCTTGGGACTAGTTTCGCAAGAGACCCAGTACTTC
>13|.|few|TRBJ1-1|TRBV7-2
CAWQKALNTEAFF
TGTGCGTGGCAGAAGGCCCTGAACACTGAAGCTTTCTTT
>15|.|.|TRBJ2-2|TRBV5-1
CASSLAVANTGELFF
TGCGCCAGCAGTTTAGCGGTGGCGAACACCGGGGAGCTGTTTTTT
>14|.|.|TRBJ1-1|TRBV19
CASSMGGFVTEAFF
TGTGCCAGTAGTATGGGGGGCTTTGTCACTGAAGCTTTCTTT
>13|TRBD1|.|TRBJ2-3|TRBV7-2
CASVATGPDTQYF
TGTGCCAGCGTTGCGACAGGGCCAGATACGCAGTATTTT
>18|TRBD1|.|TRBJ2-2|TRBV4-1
CASSQSLGQGLNTGELFF
TGCGCCAGCAGTCAATCTCTGGGACAGGGATTGAACACCGGGGAGCTGTTTTTT
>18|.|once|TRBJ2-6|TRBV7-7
CASSAAIMPQSRANVLTF
TGTGCCAGCAGCGCAGCGATTATGCCACAAAGTCGGGCCAACGTCCTGACTTTC
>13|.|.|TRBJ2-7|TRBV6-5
CASSLAGAYEQYF
TGTGCCAGCAGCCTGGCAGGGGCCTACGAGCAGTACTTC
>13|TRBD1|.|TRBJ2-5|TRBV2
CASSGQGTQTQYF
TGTGCCAGCAGTGGACAGGGTACGCAGACCCAGTACTTC
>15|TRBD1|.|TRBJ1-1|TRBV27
CASRRQGALNTEAFF
TGTGCCAGCAGAAGGCAGGGGGCTTTGAACACTGAAGCTTTCTTT
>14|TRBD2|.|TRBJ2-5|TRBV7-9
CASSLPSGRAAQYF
TGTGCCAGCAGCTTACCAAGCGGGAGGGCGGCCCAGTACTTC
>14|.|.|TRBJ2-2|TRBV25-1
CASTSPANTGELFF
TGTGCCAGCACCTCTCCGGCGAACACCGGGGAGCTGTTTTTT
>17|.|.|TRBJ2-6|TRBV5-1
CASSSPDSDSGANVLTF
TGCGCCAGCAGCTCCCCGGACAGCGACTCTGGGGCCAACGTCCTGACTTTC
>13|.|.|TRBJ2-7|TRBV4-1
CASSQPGFYEQYF
TGCGCCAGCAGCCAGCCGGGTTTCTACGAGCAGTACTTC
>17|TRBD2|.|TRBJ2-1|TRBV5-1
CASSQGLVGSVGNEQFF
TGCGCCAGCAGCCAGGGACTAGTCGGGTCGGTAGGTAATGAGCAGTTCTTC
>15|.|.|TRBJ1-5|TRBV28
CASSLDGGRVQPQHF
TGTGCCAGCAGTTTAGACGGCGGACGGGTTCAGCCCCAGCATTTT
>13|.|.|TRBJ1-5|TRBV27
CASSLQARQPQHF
TGTGCCAGCAGCCTACAGGCACGGCAGCCCCAGCATTTT